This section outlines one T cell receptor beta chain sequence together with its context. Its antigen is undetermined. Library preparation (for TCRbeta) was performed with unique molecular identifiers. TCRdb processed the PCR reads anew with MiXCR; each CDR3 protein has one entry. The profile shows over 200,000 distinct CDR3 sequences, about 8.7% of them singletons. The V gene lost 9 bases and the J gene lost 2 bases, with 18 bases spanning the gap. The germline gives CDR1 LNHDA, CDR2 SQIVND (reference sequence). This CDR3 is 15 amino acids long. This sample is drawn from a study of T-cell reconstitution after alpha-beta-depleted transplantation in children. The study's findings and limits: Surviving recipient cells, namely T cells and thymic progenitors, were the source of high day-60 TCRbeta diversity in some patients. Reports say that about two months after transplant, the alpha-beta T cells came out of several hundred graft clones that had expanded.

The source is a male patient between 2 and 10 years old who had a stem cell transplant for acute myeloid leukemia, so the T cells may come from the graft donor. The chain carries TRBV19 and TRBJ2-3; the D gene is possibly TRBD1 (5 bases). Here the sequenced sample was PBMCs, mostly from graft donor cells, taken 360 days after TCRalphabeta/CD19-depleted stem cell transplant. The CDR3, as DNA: TGTGCCAGCAGATTTCGCCCGGACACCACAGATACGCAGTATTTT. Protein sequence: CASRFRPDTTDTQYF. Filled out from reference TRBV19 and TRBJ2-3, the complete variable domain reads DGGITQSPKYLFRKEGQNVTLSCEQNLNHDAMYWYRQDPGQGLRLIYYSQIVNDFQKGDIAEGYSVSREKKESFPLTVTSAQKNPTAFYLCASRFRPDTTDTQYFGPGTRLTVL.